Listed below are T cell receptor beta chains from one sample, sequenced in a study of long-term antiretroviral therapy in people with HIV. Sequencing used immunoSEQ multiplex PCR; TCRdb keeps in-frame clones, though not all of them. The data show roughly 40,000 clones, 75% to 90% seen once. Material: unsorted PBMCs, obtained just before starting antiretroviral therapy. Every receptor here comes from a woman in her late teens or twenties with HIV. CDR3s include the opening cysteine and the closing phenylalanine or tryptophan. The order of the fields is D gene, J gene, clone size, V gene, CDR3 DNA, CDR3 protein. D genes are given only for firm matches. Size tells how often a clone was seen (once, few, many) or the class of an expanded clone, and some rows leave it out.

TRBD1 TRBJ2-7 NA TRBV9 TGTGCCAGCAGCGTAGCTGAGACAGGGGGCTACGAGCAGTACTTC CASSVAETGGYEQYF
NA TRBJ2-3 NA TRBV27 TGTGCCAGCAAGGGGTTCTCAGATACGCAGTATTTT CASKGFSDTQYF
NA TRBJ1-3 NA TRBV21-1 TGTGCCAGCAGCATGCGACAGGCCTTCTCTGGAAACACCATATATTTT CASSMRQAFSGNTIYF
NA TRBJ2-7 once TRBV4-3 TGCGCCAGCAGCCCAACAGACCACTACGAGCAGTACTTC CASSPTDHYEQYF
NA TRBJ1-5 NA TRBV27 TGTGCCAGCGGTGACAGCAATCAGCCCCAGCATTTT CASGDSNQPQHF
NA TRBJ2-7 NA TRBV5-1 TGCGCCAGCAGCTTGGGCCGTTCGATGCGAGCTAATTCCTACGAGCAGTACTTC CASSLGRSMRANSYEQYF
NA TRBJ2-3 NA TRBV1 TGCACCAGCAGCCTGGGGGTAGGGTCTCCCGGGAAAAGTGACTTTAGCACAGATACGCAGTATTTT CTSSLGVGSPGKSDFSTDTQYF
TRBD1 TRBJ1-2 once TRBV5-4 TGTGCCAGCAGCTTGGGACAGGGAAACTATGGCTACACCTTC CASSLGQGNYGYTF
NA TRBJ1-1 NA TRBV14 TGTGCCAGCAGCCCCTACAGCACTGAAGCTTTCTTT CASSPYSTEAFF
TRBD2 TRBJ2-7 NA TRBV5-1 TGCGCCAGCAGAAACGGGAGGGAGCAGTACTTC CASRNGREQYF
TRBD2 TRBJ2-7 NA TRBV5-1 TGCGCCAGCAGCCCCCGGACTAGCGGAACCTACGAGCAGTACTTC CASSPRTSGTYEQYF
NA TRBJ2-7 NA TRBV6-1 TGTGCCAGCAGTGAAGGGCAGGGGGGGATCTACGAGCAGTACTTC CASSEGQGGIYEQYF
NA TRBJ2-7 NA TRBV4-1 TGCGCCAGCAGCCAAGGTGCTCAAGGATCCTACGAGCAGTACTTC CASSQGAQGSYEQYF
NA TRBJ2-7 NA TRBV4-3 TGCGCCAGCAGCCAAGTTCGGCAGGGCGAGCAGTACTTC CASSQVRQGEQYF
NA TRBJ1-4 NA TRBV5-1 TGCGCCAGCAGCAGTACAATCCCAGCCCGGGAAAAACTGTTTTTT CASSSTIPAREKLFF
NA TRBJ1-3 NA TRBV4-2 TGTGCCAGCAGCCAAGGGGGGGTTGGAAACACCATATATTTT CASSQGGVGNTIYF
NA TRBJ2-3 NA TRBV27 TGTGCCAGCAGTTTAAGGGGGGGGCTAGCGATTTCTTCCACAGATACGCAGTATTTT CASSLRGGLAISSTDTQYF
TRBD1 TRBJ1-2 NA TRBV6-4 TGTGCCAGCAGTGAGTCAGGGGGCTATGGCTACACCTTC CASSESGGYGYTF
NA TRBJ1-3 NA TRBV27 TGTGCCAGCACGACAGGTGGAGGAAACACCATATATTTT CASTTGGGNTIYF
NA TRBJ2-7 NA TRBV10-1 TGCGCCAGCAGTCAACAGGTCTCCTACGAGCAGTACTTC CASSQQVSYEQYF
TRBD1 TRBJ1-1 NA TRBV6-1 TGTGCCAGCAGTGAATGGACAGGGGCCACTGAAGCTTTCTTT CASSEWTGATEAFF
TRBD1 TRBJ2-7 NA TRBV7-3 TGTGCCAGCAGCCCACGAGGGGGCTTAGCATACGAGCAGTACTTC CASSPRGGLAYEQYF
NA TRBJ1-4 NA TRBV7-9 TGTGCCAGCAGCTCCAACCAGTTGGGAGGGGTTGAAAAACTGTTTTTT CASSSNQLGGVEKLFF
NA TRBJ2-2 NA TRBV7-9 TGTGCCAGCAGCCCGCTTGGAGTGGGCACCGGGGAGCTGTTTTTT CASSPLGVGTGELFF
NA TRBJ2-1 NA TRBV6-5 TGTGCCAGCAGTTACTCGAGGGTTCGGGGAAACAATGAGCAGTTCTTC CASSYSRVRGNNEQFF
TRBD1 TRBJ1-5 NA TRBV19 TGTGCCAGTACCACAGGGGCGGGTAGCAATCAGCCCCAGCATTTT CASTTGAGSNQPQHF
NA TRBJ1-5 once TRBV7-2 TGTGCCAGCAGTTCCTCAAGACGGTACAATCAGCCCCAGCATTTT CASSSSRRYNQPQHF
TRBD2 TRBJ2-1 NA TRBV5-1 TGCGCCAGCAGCTTGCCTGGGGAGGGCCTGAGGAATGAGCAGTTCTTC CASSLPGEGLRNEQFF
NA TRBJ1-2 NA TRBV7-2 TGTGCCAGCAGCTTAGAATTTAGAGGGGCCTATGGCTACACCTTC CASSLEFRGAYGYTF
NA TRBJ1-3 NA TRBV10-2 TGCGCCAGCCGGGGTAGTCCTCACTCTGGAAACACCATATATTTT CASRGSPHSGNTIYF
TRBD1 TRBJ2-2 NA TRBV4-1 TGCGCCAGCAGCCAAGTCCTACAGGGGCGCGGTCCTAACACCGGGGAGCTGTTTTTT CASSQVLQGRGPNTGELFF